This T cell receptor beta chain was retrieved from a study of cytotoxic CD8 clonotypes in ibrutinib-treated CLL. Study results and limitations: Baseline clonality exceeded age-matched healthy donors and tracked circulating CD8+ T-cell counts.

Germline CDR1 and CDR2: MNHNS and SASEGT. V was clipped by 4 bases and J by 8 bases; unmatched bases: 12. There are 16 residues in the CDR3. The intended depth for sequencing was 1 in 200,000 to 1 in 1 million T cells. Produced via immunoSEQ multiplex PCR; TCRdb's table is partial and in-frame only. The sample lists more than 50,000 clones; less than 60% were seen once. As for this clone: The antigen is not known.

The sequences come from PBMCs, collected after 12 months of ibrutinib treatment. The receptor's source is a human donor with chronic lymphocytic leukemia. This rearrangement joins TRBV6-1 to TRBJ1-4, with 8 bases that match TRBD1. CDR3 in amino acids: CASSGQPGQGREKLFF. In DNA form, the CDR3 reads TGTGCCAGCAGTGGACAACCCGGACAGGGACGGGAAAAACTGTTTTTT.